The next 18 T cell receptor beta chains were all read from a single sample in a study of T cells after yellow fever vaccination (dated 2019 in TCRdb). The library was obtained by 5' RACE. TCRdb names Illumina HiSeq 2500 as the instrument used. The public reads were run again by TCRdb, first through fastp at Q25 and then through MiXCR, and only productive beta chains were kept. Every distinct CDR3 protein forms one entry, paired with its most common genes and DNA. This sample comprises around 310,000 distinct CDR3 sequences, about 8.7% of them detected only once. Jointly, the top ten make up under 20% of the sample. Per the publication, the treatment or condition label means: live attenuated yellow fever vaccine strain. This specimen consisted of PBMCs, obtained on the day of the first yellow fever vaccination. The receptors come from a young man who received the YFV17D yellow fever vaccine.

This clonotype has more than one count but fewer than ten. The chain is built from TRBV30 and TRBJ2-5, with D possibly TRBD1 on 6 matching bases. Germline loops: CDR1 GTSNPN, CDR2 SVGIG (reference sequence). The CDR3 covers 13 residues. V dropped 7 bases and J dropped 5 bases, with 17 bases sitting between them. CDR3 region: CASRWDIGETQYF. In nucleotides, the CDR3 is TGTGCCTCACGATGGGACATCGGGGAGACCCAGTACTTC.

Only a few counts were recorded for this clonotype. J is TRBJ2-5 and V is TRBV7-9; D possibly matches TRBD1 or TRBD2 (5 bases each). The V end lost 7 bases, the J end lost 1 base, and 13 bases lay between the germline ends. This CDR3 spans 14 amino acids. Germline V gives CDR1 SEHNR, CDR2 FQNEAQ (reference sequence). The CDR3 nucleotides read TGTGCCAGCACCAAGGGACCAAGCCAAGAGACCCAGTACTTC. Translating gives CASTKGPSQETQYF. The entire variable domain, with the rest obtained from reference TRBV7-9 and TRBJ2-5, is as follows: DTGVSQNPRHKITKRGQNVTFRCDPISEHNRLYWYRQTLGQGPEFLTYFQNEAQLEKSRLLSDRFSAERPKGSFSTLEIQRTEQGDSAMYLCASTKGPSQETQYFGPGTRLLVL.

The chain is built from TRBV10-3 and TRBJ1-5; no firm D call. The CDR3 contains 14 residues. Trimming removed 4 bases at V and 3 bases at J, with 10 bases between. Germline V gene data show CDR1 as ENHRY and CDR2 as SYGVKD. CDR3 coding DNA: TGTGCCATCAGTGGAGCCGGAAACAATCAGCCCCAGCATTTT. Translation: CAISGAGNNQPQHF.

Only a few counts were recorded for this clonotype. CDR3 region: CASSLVNSMNTEAFF. CDR3 sequence (DNA): TGTGCCAGCAGCTTAGTGAACAGCATGAACACTGAAGCTTTCTTT. The chain combines TRBV7-6 with TRBJ1-1, with D uncertain. This CDR3 contains 15 residues. The germline CDR1 and CDR2 sequences are SGHVS and FNYEAQ. V dropped 1 base and J dropped 0 bases, with 9 bases sitting between them.

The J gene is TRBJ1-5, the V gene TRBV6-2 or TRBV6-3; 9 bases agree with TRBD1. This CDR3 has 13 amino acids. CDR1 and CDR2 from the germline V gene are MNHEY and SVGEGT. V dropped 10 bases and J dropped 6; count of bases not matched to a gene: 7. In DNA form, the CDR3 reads TGTGCCACCACCGACAGGGGGGGTCAGCCCCAGCATTTT. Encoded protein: CATTDRGGQPQHF.

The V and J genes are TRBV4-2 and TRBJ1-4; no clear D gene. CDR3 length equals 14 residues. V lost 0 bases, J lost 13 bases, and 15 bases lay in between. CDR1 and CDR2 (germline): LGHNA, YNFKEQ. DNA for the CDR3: TGTGCCAGCAGCCAAGATCGGATACGGGCTTCACTGTTTTTT. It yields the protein CASSQDRIRASLFF.

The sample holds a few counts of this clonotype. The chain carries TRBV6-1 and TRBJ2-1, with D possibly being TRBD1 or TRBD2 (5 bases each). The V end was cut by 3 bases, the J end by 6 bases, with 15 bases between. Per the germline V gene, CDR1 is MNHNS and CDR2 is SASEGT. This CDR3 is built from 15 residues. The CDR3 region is CASSDWGTLGNEQFF. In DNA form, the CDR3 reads TGTGCCAGCAGTGACTGGGGGACCCTAGGCAATGAGCAGTTCTTC.

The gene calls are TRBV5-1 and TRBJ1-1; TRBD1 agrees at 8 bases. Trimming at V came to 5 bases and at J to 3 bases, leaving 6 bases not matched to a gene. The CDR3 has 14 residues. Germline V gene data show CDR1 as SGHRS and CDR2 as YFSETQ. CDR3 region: CASRQGVMDTEAFF. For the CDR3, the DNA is TGCGCCAGCAGACAGGGGGTTATGGACACTGAAGCTTTCTTT.

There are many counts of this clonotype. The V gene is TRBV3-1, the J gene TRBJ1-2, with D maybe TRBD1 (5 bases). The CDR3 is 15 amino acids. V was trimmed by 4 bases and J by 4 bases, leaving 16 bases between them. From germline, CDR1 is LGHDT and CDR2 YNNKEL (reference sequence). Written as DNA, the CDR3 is TGTGCCAGCAGCCTTGGGGACGGCTACTTCTATGGCTACACCTTC. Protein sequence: CASSLGDGYFYGYTF.

Written as DNA, the CDR3 is TGTGCCAGCAGCCGAACAGTCAGCGTCACTGAAGCTTTCTTT. Residues: CASSRTVSVTEAFF. The chain couples TRBV3-1 to TRBJ1-1; D unresolved. Germline CDR1 and CDR2: LGHDT and YNNKEL (reference sequence). V gave up 4 bases and J gave up 4 bases, with 13 bases separating them. This CDR3 is 14 amino acids long.

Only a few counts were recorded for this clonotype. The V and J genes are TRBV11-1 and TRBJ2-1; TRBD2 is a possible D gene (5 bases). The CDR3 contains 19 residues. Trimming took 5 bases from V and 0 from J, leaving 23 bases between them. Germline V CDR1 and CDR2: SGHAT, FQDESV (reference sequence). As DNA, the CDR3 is TGTGCCAGCAGCCGCCGTGGCCCTCCATCCCGGGACTCCTACAATGAGCAGTTCTTC. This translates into CASSRRGPPSRDSYNEQFF. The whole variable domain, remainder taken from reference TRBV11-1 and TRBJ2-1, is EAEVAQSPRYKITEKSQAVAFWCDPISGHATLYWYRQILGQGPELLVQFQDESVVDDSQLPKDRFSAERLKGVDSTLKIQPAELGDSAMYLCASSRRGPPSRDSYNEQFFGPGTRLTVL.

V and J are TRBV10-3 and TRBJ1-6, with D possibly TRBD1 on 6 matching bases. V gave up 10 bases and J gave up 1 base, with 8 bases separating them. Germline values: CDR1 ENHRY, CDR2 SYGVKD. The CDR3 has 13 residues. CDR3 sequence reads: CASTGSYNSPLHF. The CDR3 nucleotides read TGTGCCAGCACAGGGTCCTATAATTCACCCCTCCACTTT.

The CDR3 nucleotides read TGCGCCAGCACCCTGGCAGGCCTCTCCGATACGCAGTATTTT. This gives the protein CASTLAGLSDTQYF. The chain links TRBV5-1 to TRBJ2-3, with D hard to call. Trimming pared 6 bases from V and 6 bases from J, leaving 17 bases between. Germline CDR1 reads SGHRS; CDR2 reads YFSETQ. The CDR3 extends over 14 amino acids.

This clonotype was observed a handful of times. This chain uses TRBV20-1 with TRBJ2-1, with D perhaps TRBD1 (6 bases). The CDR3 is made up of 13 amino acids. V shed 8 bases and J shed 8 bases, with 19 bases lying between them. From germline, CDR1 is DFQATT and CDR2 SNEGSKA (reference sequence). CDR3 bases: TGCAGTCCAGGGACCCTCACAGGGTATGAGCAGTTCTTC. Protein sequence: CSPGTLTGYEQFF.

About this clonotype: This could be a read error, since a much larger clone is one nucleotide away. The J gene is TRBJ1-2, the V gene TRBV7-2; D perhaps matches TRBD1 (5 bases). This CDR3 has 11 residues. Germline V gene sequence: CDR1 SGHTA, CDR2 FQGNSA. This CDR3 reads CASSRAWGFTF. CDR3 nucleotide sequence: TGTGCTAGCAGCAGGGCGTGGGGCTTCACCTTC.

The CDR3 spells CASSFERGGHNEQFF. The CDR3 nucleotides read TGTGCCAGCAGCTTTGAGCGGGGGGGACACAATGAGCAGTTCTTC. The chain links TRBV7-6 to TRBJ2-1, with 10 bases lining up with TRBD2. Trimming took 3 bases from V and 5 from J; bases not matched to a gene: 4. There are 15 residues in the CDR3. CDR1 is SGHVS and CDR2 is FNYEAQ in the germline V gene.

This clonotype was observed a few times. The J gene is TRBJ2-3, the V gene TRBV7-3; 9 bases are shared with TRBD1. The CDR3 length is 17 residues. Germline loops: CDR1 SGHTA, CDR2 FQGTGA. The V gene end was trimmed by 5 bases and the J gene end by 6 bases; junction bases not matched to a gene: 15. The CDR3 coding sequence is TGTGCCAGCAGCACATACACGACAGGGGGTCATGTGGATACGCAGTATTTT. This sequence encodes CASSTYTTGGHVDTQYF.

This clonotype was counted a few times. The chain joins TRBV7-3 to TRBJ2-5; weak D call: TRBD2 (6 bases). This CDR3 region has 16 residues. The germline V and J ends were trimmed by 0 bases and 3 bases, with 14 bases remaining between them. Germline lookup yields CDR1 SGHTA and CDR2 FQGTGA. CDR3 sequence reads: CASSLTPVGGKETQYF. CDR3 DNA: TGTGCCAGCAGCTTAACCCCGGTGGGGGGAAAAGAGACCCAGTACTTC. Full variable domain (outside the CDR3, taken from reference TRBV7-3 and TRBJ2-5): GAGVSQTPSNKVTEKGKYVELRCDPISGHTALYWYRQSLGQGPEFLIYFQGTGAADDSGLPNDRFFAVRPEGSVSTLKIQRTERGDSAVYLCASSLTPVGGKETQYFGPGTRLLVL.